This passage covers 20 T cell receptor beta chains from one sample sequenced in a study of blood T cell repertoires in COVID-19. Sequencing was performed with immunoSEQ multiplex PCR; in TCRdb, only in-frame clones are kept and a portion is missing. The table includes 110,000 to 150,000 clones, roughly 85% detected once. Source material: PBMCs or T cells enriched from blood (not recorded which). These receptors all come from a man in his forties or fifties who had recovered from COVID-19.

The chain has TRBV7-8 and TRBJ2-7, with TRBD2 matching 8 bases. CDR3 length: 16 amino acids. Unmatched junction bases numbered 10, after V lost 2 bases and J lost 4 bases. Germline V gene lookup returns CDR1 SGHVS and CDR2 FQNEAQ. The CDR3 region has the DNA TGTGCCAGCAGCTTAATTGTGGGTAGCGGGGTTTACGAGCAGTACGTC. It codes for CASSLIVGSGVYEQYV.

The V and J genes are TRBV9 and TRBJ1-3; perhaps TRBD1 as D (5 bases). V was trimmed by 3 bases and J by 0 bases, leaving 10 bases between them. Germline loops: CDR1 SGDLS, CDR2 YYNGEE. The CDR3 runs to 15 residues. CDR3 nucleotides: TGTGCCAGCAGCGCAAAACAGGTCTCTGGAAACACCATATATTTT. It yields the protein CASSAKQVSGNTIYF.

The chain combines TRBV19 with TRBJ2-1; 12 bases match TRBD2. CDR1 LNHDA and CDR2 SQIVND come from the germline V gene (reference sequence). V shed 1 base and J 3 bases; nucleotides not matched to a gene: 7. The CDR3 loop spans 18 amino acids. The CDR3 coding sequence is TGTGCCAGTAGTATAGGGGCTAGCGGGAGGGCCTTCTACAATGAGCAGTTCTTC. Translated, it gives CASSIGASGRAFYNEQFF. The complete variable domain, with remaining parts taken from reference TRBV19 and TRBJ2-1, reads DGGITQSPKYLFRKEGQNVTLSCEQNLNHDAMYWYRQDPGQGLRLIYYSQIVNDFQKGDIAEGYSVSREKKESFPLTVTSAQKNPTAFYLCASSIGASGRAFYNEQFFGPGTRLTVL.

The chain carries TRBV24-1 and TRBJ2-7; perhaps TRBD2 as D (5 bases). CDR1 KGHDR and CDR2 SFDVKD come from the germline V gene. The V end lost 12 bases, the J end lost 0 bases, and 17 bases lay between the germline ends. The CDR3 spans 14 residues. DNA for the CDR3: TGTGCCCCCCTTCGGAGAGGGAGCTCCTACGAGCAGTACTTC. Translated: CAPLRRGSSYEQYF.

This sequence joins TRBV30 and TRBJ1-6; possibly TRBD1 for D (6 bases). This CDR3 contains 15 residues. V was trimmed by 0 bases and J by 9 bases, leaving 15 bases between them. CDR1 GTSNPN and CDR2 SVGIG come from the germline V gene (reference sequence). In DNA form, the CDR3 reads TGTGCCTGGAGTGTAGTGGCAGGGGTAGGTTCACCCCTCCACTTT. It codes for CAWSVVAGVGSPLHF.

J is TRBJ2-1 and V is TRBV6-5, with 8 bases that match TRBD1. Per germline, CDR1 MNHEY and CDR2 SVGAGI. V lost 2 bases to trimming and J lost 7 bases; unmatched junction nucleotides: 10. CDR3 length: 16 residues. In DNA form, the CDR3 reads TGTGCCAGCAGTTACAACGGCCAGGGGGCTTCAAATGAGCAGTTCTTC. It specifies CASSYNGQGASNEQFF.

The chain is built from TRBV28 and TRBJ1-6, with 9 bases matching TRBD1. Germline CDR1 MDHEN, CDR2 SYDVKM. The CDR3 length is 15 residues. Trimming cost V 7 bases and J 7 bases; bases outside gene matches: 8. The CDR3, as DNA: TGTGCCAGCACCAAAAGGGACAGGGAGAATTCACCCCTCCACTTT. It is translated as CASTKRDRENSPLHF. Looking up the rest from reference TRBV28 and TRBJ1-6 gives the full variable domain: DVKVTQSSRYLVKRTGEKVFLECVQDMDHENMFWYRQDPGLGLRLIYFSYDVKMKEKGDIPEGYSVSREKKERFSLILESASTNQTSMYLCASTKRDRENSPLHFGNGTRLTVT.

In this sample, this clone turned up a few times. The chain joins TRBV7-8 to TRBJ1-5, with unresolved D. This CDR3 contains 15 residues. The germline CDR1 and CDR2 sequences are SGHVS and FQNEAQ. Trimming cost V 5 bases and J 4 bases, with 15 bases left between them. CDR3 sequence reads: CASSVGGNWNQPQHF. CDR3 bases: TGTGCCAGCAGCGTGGGCGGGAACTGGAATCAGCCCCAGCATTTT. The complete variable domain, with remaining parts taken from reference TRBV7-8 and TRBJ1-5, reads GAGVSQSPRYKVAKRGQDVALRCDPISGHVSLFWYQQALGQGPEFLTYFQNEAQLDKSGLPSDRFFAERPEGSVSTLKIQRTQQEDSAVYLCASSVGGNWNQPQHFGDGTRLSIL.

This clone showed up just once. The chain recombines TRBV5-8 with TRBJ1-6; unclear D gene. The length of the CDR3 is 18 residues. Trimming shortened V by 2 bases and J by 4 bases, and 19 bases separated the two germline ends. The germline V gene encodes CDR1 SGHTS and CDR2 YDEGEE. The CDR3 region is CASSFSDRSEGYNSPLHF. In DNA, the CDR3 is TGTGCCAGCAGCTTTTCCGACCGTTCGGAGGGTTATAATTCACCCCTCCACTTT.

V usage is TRBV4-3 and J usage is TRBJ1-2; 8 bases fit TRBD1. V lost 1 base and J lost 4; bases outside the gene matches: 8. Per germline, CDR1 LGHNA and CDR2 YSLEER. The CDR3 has 16 amino acids. CDR3 loop: CASSQGTGTGAYGYTF. CDR3 bases: TGCGCCAGCAGCCAAGGGACAGGGACCGGGGCCTATGGCTACACCTTC.

The chain carries TRBV4-3 and TRBJ1-1, with a weak D call TRBD1 (5 bases). Germline V CDR1 and CDR2: LGHNA, YSLEER. The V gene lost 2 bases and the J gene lost 7 bases, with 17 bases spanning the gap. This CDR3 has 15 residues. CDR3 protein: CASSQNFLVQGEAFF. CDR3 nucleotide sequence: TGCGCCAGCAGCCAAAACTTTTTAGTGCAGGGTGAAGCTTTCTTT.

The chain recombines TRBV5-1 with TRBJ1-3, with a tentative D call TRBD1 (6 bases). V lost 0 bases and J lost 3, with 16 bases in between. This CDR3 comprises 17 residues. The V gene's germline CDR1 is SGHRS and CDR2 YFSETQ. The CDR3 nucleotides read TGCGCCAGCAGCTTGGATGGGACACCGGCCGGTGGAAACACCATATATTTT. Protein: CASSLDGTPAGGNTIYF.

This clone has just one count. The V gene is TRBV6-4, the J gene TRBJ2-1; the D is unclear. CDR3 length equals 14 residues. V lost 4 bases and J 2 bases, leaving 9 bases between the germline ends. Germline V gene data show CDR1 as MRHNA and CDR2 as SNTAGT. Here the CDR3 reads CASSAETTYNEQFF. The CDR3 DNA is TGTGCCAGCAGTGCCGAGACAACCTACAATGAGCAGTTCTTC.

CDR3: CASSDRVGTDTQYF. DNA of the CDR3: TGCGCCAGCTCCGACAGGGTAGGCACAGATACGCAGTATTTT. This rearrangement joins TRBV10-2 to TRBJ2-3; TRBD1 aligns across 7 bases. V was clipped by 8 bases and J by 1 base; unmatched bases: 6. This CDR3 is 14 amino acids long. In germline, CDR1 is WSHSY, CDR2 SAAADI.

This clone appeared once. This chain links TRBV24-1 with TRBJ2-3; maybe TRBD2 (5 bases). The germline CDR1 and CDR2 sequences are KGHDR and SFDVKD. The CDR3 sequence is 15 residues long. Trimming pared 4 bases from V and 1 base from J, leaving 11 bases between. DNA for the CDR3: TGTGCCACCAGTGACGGGGTTTCAGGCACAGATACGCAGTATTTT. The encoded protein is CATSDGVSGTDTQYF.

The chain uses TRBV6-6 and TRBJ1-2; TRBD1 might be the D (5 bases). V was cut by 4 bases and J by 12 bases, with 15 bases left in between. This CDR3 contains 12 residues. Germline V lookup: CDR1 MNHNY, CDR2 SVGAGI (reference sequence). The CDR3 spells CASSLVQAGHTF. The CDR3 DNA sequence: TGTGCCAGCAGTTTAGTCCAGGCGGGGCACACCTTC.

The chain uses TRBV18 and TRBJ1-1, with 7 bases identical to TRBD1. Germline V gene lookup returns CDR1 KGHSH and CDR2 LQKENI. This CDR3 has 19 residues. The trim removed 3 bases at V and 1 base at J, leaving 17 bases unmatched. DNA of the CDR3: TGTGCCAGCTCACCTAGAAGACAGGGCGGTCGGAAAGGGAACACTGAAGCTTTCTTT. This sequence encodes CASSPRRQGGRKGNTEAFF.

The chain joins TRBV5-5 to TRBJ1-1; D gene ambiguous. Trimming took 0 bases from V and 12 from J, leaving 9 bases between them. The CDR3 contains 11 residues. CDR1 and CDR2 from the germline V gene are SGHKS and YYEKEE (reference sequence). DNA for the CDR3: TGTGCCAGCAGCTTGGTCAGTATCCCTTTCTTT. It codes for CASSLVSIPFF.

This clone was counted a single time. The V and J genes are TRBV7-9 and TRBJ2-7, with no clear D. The CDR3 spans 12 residues. V lost 3 bases, J lost 1 base, and 4 bases lay in between. The germline V gene has CDR1 SEHNR and CDR2 FQNEAQ (reference sequence). The CDR3 loop reads CASSLSSYEQYV. The CDR3 DNA reads TGTGCCAGCAGCTTGTCTTCCTACGAGCAGTACGTC.

The rearrangement links TRBV3-1 (or the pseudogene TRBV3-2) to TRBJ2-5; TRBD2 matches at 15 bases. This CDR3 comprises 17 residues. Germline-derived CDR1 and CDR2 are LGHDT and YNNKEL (reference sequence). The ends lost 4 bases at V and 5 bases at J; junction bases unmatched: 8. As DNA, the CDR3 is TGTGCCAGCAGCCCCCGGACTAGCGGGGGGGCGCAGGAGACCCAGTACTTC. Amino acid sequence: CASSPRTSGGAQETQYF.